These 20 T cell receptor beta chains were sequenced from one sample in a study of blood T cell repertoires in COVID-19. Clones were read by immunoSEQ multiplex PCR, and TCRdb kept only the in-frame ones, dropping some. The sample carries under 95,000 clones, roughly 87% recorded once. Source material: peripheral blood. The receptors derive from a woman aged 80 or older with acute or convalescent COVID-19.

This chain joins TRBV30 and TRBJ1-6; TRBD1 is a possible D gene (5 bases). Trimming pared 4 bases from V and 0 bases from J, leaving 13 bases between. CDR3 size: 16 residues. The germline CDR1 and CDR2 sequences are GTSNPN and SVGIG (reference sequence). CDR3 region: CAWNRGASSYNSPLHF. The CDR3 nucleotides read TGTGCCTGGAACCGTGGGGCGAGCTCCTATAATTCACCCCTCCACTTT. Together with reference TRBV30 and TRBJ1-6, the CDR3 gives the full variable domain: SQTIHQWPATLVQPVGSPLSLECTVEGTSNPNLYWYRQAAGRGLQLLFYSVGIGQISSEVPQNLSASRPQDRQFILSSKKLLLSDSGFYLCAWNRGASSYNSPLHFGNGTRLTVT.

The chain is built from TRBV11-2 and TRBJ2-2; TRBD2 might be the D (6 bases). The CDR3 covers 14 residues. Trimming left V 8 bases short and J 5 bases short, with 15 bases between. Germline CDR1 and CDR2: SGHAT and FQNNGV. The CDR3 is CASGPTRFTGELFF. In DNA form, the CDR3 reads TGTGCCAGCGGACCGACTAGATTTACCGGGGAGCTGTTTTTT. Full variable domain (outside the CDR3, taken from reference TRBV11-2 and TRBJ2-2): EAGVAQSPRYKIIEKRQSVAFWCNPISGHATLYWYQQILGQGPKLLIQFQNNGVVDDSQLPKDRFSAERLKGVDSTLKIQPAKLEDSAVYLCASGPTRFTGELFFGEGSRLTVL.

The gene calls are TRBV5-6 and TRBJ1-1; possibly TRBD1 for D (6 bases). Germline CDR1 is SGHDT and CDR2 is YYEEEE. V was shortened by 1 base and J by 10 bases, with 14 bases between the two germline ends. The CDR3 is 13 amino acids. In nucleotides, the CDR3 is TGTGCCAGCAGCTTGACCGGACAGAGAGGAGCTTTCTTT. It is translated as CASSLTGQRGAFF. The complete variable domain, with remaining parts taken from reference TRBV5-6 and TRBJ1-1, reads DAGVTQSPTHLIKTRGQQVTLRCSPKSGHDTVSWYQQALGQGPQFIFQYYEEEERQRGNFPDRFSGHQFPNYSSELNVNALLLGDSALYLCASSLTGQRGAFFGQGTRLTVV.

This chain uses TRBV3-1 (or the pseudogene TRBV3-2) with TRBJ2-3; TRBD2 aligns across 9 bases. The CDR3 extends over 17 amino acids. The ends lost 0 bases at V and 5 bases at J; junction bases unmatched: 9. Germline loops: CDR1 LGHDT, CDR2 YNNKEL (reference sequence). CDR3 protein: CASSQELAGGRGDTQYF. Here the CDR3 DNA reads TGTGCCAGCAGCCAAGAGCTGGCGGGGGGGCGAGGAGATACGCAGTATTTT.

The rearrangement links TRBV19 to TRBJ2-3, with D maybe TRBD2 (6 bases). The CDR3 is made up of 13 amino acids. CDR1 and CDR2 (germline): LNHDA, SQIVND (reference sequence). The V gene lost 5 bases and the J gene lost 5 bases, with 11 bases spanning the gap. The CDR3 protein is CASSLPSVDTQYF. The CDR3 nucleotides read TGTGCCAGTAGTTTACCTAGCGTAGATACGCAGTATTTT.

This clone was detected only once. J is TRBJ2-3 and V is TRBV9, with TRBD2 matching 14 bases. This CDR3 contains 16 residues. Losses at the gene ends were 4 bases for V and 2 bases for J; bases not matched to a gene: 3. The germline gives CDR1 SGDLS, CDR2 YYNGEE. CDR3 region: CASSRLAGGITDTQYF. Written as DNA, the CDR3 is TGTGCCAGCAGCAGACTAGCGGGGGGGATCACAGATACGCAGTATTTT.

This clone has only a few counts. The chain combines TRBV10-3 with TRBJ2-4; D possibly corresponds to TRBD1 (5 bases). Between the trimmed V and J ends, which lost 6 bases and 3 bases, there was a span of 9 bases. Germline CDR1 reads ENHRY; CDR2 reads SYGVKD. CDR3 length: 13 amino acids. The CDR3 is CAIRQGGKNIQYF. The CDR3 DNA is TGTGCCATCAGGCAGGGCGGCAAAAACATTCAGTACTTC.

The chain carries TRBV6-5 and TRBJ1-1, with 7 bases aligning to TRBD1. The CDR3 has 15 amino acids. Trimming removed 5 bases from V and 1 base from J; junction bases left unmatched: 7. Looked up from germline, CDR1 is MNHEY and CDR2 is SVGAGI. The DNA for the CDR3 is TGTGCCAGCAGTCGGGACAGAGACCAGAACACTGAAGCTTTCTTT. This codes for CASSRDRDQNTEAFF.

The gene calls are TRBV6-4 and TRBJ2-2; D might be TRBD1 (5 bases). The CDR3 extends over 14 amino acids. Germline lookup yields CDR1 MRHNA and CDR2 SNTAGT. Between the trimmed V and J ends, which lost 6 bases and 7 bases, there was a span of 15 bases. CDR3 nucleotides: TGTGCCAGCAGCAAAGAAGGGGTGAACGGGGAGCTGTTTTTT. This gives the protein CASSKEGVNGELFF.

The J gene is TRBJ1-1, the V gene TRBV12-5; possibly TRBD1 for D (6 bases). Per the germline V gene, CDR1 is LGHNT and CDR2 is FRNRAP. Deletions cut 0 bases from V and 6 bases from J, with 17 bases between. The CDR3 length is 16 residues. CDR3 bases: TGTGCTAGTGGTTTGGTACCCGGGACAAGAATCGCTGAAGCTTTCTTT. This translates into CASGLVPGTRIAEAFF.

The chain carries TRBV11-2 and TRBJ1-1; 7 positions match TRBD1. V dropped 4 bases and J dropped 4; count of bases not matched to a gene: 9. Per the germline V gene, CDR1 is SGHAT and CDR2 is FQNNGV. This CDR3 is 15 amino acids long. CDR3 sequence reads: CASSSVTGLGTEAFF. CDR3 coding DNA: TGTGCCAGCAGCTCCGTGACAGGGTTAGGCACTGAAGCTTTCTTT.

This clone has only one observation. The chain recombines TRBV7-9 with TRBJ1-1; TRBD1 matches at 8 bases. Germline CDR1 is SEHNR and CDR2 is FQNEAQ (reference sequence). This CDR3 contains 15 residues. The trim removed 4 bases at V and 1 base at J, leaving 5 bases unmatched. The CDR3 protein is CASSSRQGWNTEAFF. CDR3 DNA sequence: TGTGCCAGCAGCTCCCGACAGGGGTGGAACACTGAAGCTTTCTTT.

The chain has TRBV7-8 and TRBJ1-1; D is unclear. The CDR3 sequence is 15 residues long. Trimming took off 1 base at V and 5 bases at J, with 14 bases between the two ends. Germline assignment: CDR1 SGHVS and CDR2 FQNEAQ. The CDR3 protein is CASSLGAGRETEAFF. The CDR3 DNA sequence: TGTGCCAGCAGCTTAGGGGCAGGACGGGAAACTGAAGCTTTCTTT.

This chain connects TRBV29-1 to TRBJ2-3; D possibly corresponds to TRBD2 (5 bases). CDR1 and CDR2 from the germline V gene are SQVTM and ANQGSEA. Trimming stripped 3 bases from V and 1 base from J, with 11 bases between. The CDR3 loop spans 14 amino acids. DNA for the CDR3: TGCAGCGTTGATAGCGCGGGCCGCACAGATACGCAGTATTTT. Translating gives CSVDSAGRTDTQYF.

V is TRBV19 and J is TRBJ1-2; 9 bases are a match to TRBD1. The V and J ends lost 5 bases and 8 bases, in that order; junction bases with no gene match: 15. The CDR3 has 16 amino acids. The germline V gene has CDR1 LNHDA and CDR2 SQIVND (reference sequence). The CDR3 protein is CASSFSGQGLIDGYTF. CDR3 sequence (DNA): TGTGCCAGTAGTTTCTCGGGACAGGGTTTAATTGACGGCTACACCTTC.

The chain recombines TRBV5-1 with TRBJ1-1, with D possibly being TRBD1 (5 bases). With 0 bases removed from V and 5 bases from J, the gap between germline ends came to 8 bases. The CDR3 has 13 amino acids. The V gene's germline CDR1 is SGHRS and CDR2 YFSETQ. The CDR3 coding sequence is TGCGCCAGCAGCTTGGGGGCAGGGACTGAAGCTTTCTTT. Its protein product is CASSLGAGTEAFF.

J is TRBJ1-1 and V is TRBV28, with D possibly matching TRBD1 (6 bases). Germline CDR1 is MDHEN and CDR2 is SYDVKM. V lost 5 bases, J lost 1 base, and 11 bases lay in between. CDR3 length: 14 residues. The CDR3 is CASSLDRQNTEAFF. The CDR3 bases are TGTGCCAGCAGTCTCGACAGGCAGAACACTGAAGCTTTCTTT. Full variable domain (remainder filled in from reference TRBV28 and TRBJ1-1): DVKVTQSSRYLVKRTGEKVFLECVQDMDHENMFWYRQDPGLGLRLIYFSYDVKMKEKGDIPEGYSVSREKKERFSLILESASTNQTSMYLCASSLDRQNTEAFFGQGTRLTVV.

This clone turned up a few times. This chain uses TRBV5-1 with TRBJ1-2; 9 nucleotides agree with TRBD1. Germline values: CDR1 SGHRS, CDR2 YFSETQ. V gave up 3 bases and J gave up 1 base; unmatched junction bases: 10. The CDR3 has 17 amino acids. The CDR3 DNA follows: TGCGCCAGCAGCTGGCGAACCGGACAGGGGTATAACTATGGCTACACCTTC. Encoded protein: CASSWRTGQGYNYGYTF.

This clone was recorded once. The chain joins TRBV4-2 to TRBJ2-3; 10 positions match TRBD2. Germline lookup yields CDR1 LGHNA and CDR2 YNFKEQ. The CDR3 length is 19 residues. With V trimmed by 0 bases and J by 0 bases, 9 bases remained unmatched. The CDR3 spells CASSQDTGGTSDSTDTQYF. The CDR3 DNA reads TGTGCCAGCAGCCAAGATACCGGGGGGACTAGCGATAGCACAGATACGCAGTATTTT.

The chain uses TRBV6-5 and TRBJ2-3; no definite D call. The length of the CDR3 is 14 residues. Germline V gives CDR1 MNHEY, CDR2 SVGAGI. Trimming removed 4 bases at V and 0 bases at J, with 8 bases between. CDR3 amino acids: CASSFSSSTDTQYF. CDR3 DNA: TGTGCCAGCAGTTTTAGCAGTAGCACAGATACGCAGTATTTT.